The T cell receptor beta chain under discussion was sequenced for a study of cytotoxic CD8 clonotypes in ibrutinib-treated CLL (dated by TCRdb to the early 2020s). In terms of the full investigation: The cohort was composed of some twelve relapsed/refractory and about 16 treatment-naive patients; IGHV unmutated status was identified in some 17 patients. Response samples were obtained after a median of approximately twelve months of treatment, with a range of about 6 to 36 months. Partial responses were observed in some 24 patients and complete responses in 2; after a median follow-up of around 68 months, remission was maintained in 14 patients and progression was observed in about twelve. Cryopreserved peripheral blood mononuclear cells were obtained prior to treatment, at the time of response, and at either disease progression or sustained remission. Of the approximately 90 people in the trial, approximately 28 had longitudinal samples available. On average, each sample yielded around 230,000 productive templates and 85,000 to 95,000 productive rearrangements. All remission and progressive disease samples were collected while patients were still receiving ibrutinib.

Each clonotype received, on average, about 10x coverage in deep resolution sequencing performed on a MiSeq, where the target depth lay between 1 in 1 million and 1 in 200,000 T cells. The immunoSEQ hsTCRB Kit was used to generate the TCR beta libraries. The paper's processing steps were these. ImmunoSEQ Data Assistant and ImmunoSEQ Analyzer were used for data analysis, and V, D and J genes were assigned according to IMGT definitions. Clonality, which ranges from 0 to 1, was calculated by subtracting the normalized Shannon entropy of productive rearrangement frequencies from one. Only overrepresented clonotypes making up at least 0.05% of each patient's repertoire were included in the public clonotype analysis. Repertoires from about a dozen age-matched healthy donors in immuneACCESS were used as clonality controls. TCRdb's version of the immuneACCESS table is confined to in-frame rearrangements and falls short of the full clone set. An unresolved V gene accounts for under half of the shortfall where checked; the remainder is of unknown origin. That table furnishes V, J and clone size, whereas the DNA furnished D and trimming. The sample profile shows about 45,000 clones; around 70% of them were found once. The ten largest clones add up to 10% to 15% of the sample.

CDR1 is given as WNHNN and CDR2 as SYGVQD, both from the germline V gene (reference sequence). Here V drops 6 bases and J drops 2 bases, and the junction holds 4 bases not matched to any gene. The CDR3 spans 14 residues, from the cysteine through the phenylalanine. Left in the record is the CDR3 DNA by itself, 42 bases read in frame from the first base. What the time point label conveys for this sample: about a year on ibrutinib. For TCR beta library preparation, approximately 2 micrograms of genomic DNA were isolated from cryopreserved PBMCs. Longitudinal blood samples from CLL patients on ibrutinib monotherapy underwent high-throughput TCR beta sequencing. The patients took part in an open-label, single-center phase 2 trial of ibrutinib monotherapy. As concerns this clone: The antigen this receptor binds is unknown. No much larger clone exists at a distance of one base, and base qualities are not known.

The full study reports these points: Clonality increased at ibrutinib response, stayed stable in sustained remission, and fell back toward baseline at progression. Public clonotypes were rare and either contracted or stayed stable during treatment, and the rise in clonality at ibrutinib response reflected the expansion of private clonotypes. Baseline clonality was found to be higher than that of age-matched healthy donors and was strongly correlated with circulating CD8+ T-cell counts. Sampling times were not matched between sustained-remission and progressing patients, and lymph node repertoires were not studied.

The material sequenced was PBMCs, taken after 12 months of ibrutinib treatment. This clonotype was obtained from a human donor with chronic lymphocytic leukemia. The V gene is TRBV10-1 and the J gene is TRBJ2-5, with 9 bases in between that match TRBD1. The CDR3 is CASRRTGEQETQYF. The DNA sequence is TGCGCCAGCAGAAGGACAGGGGAACAAGAGACCCAGTACTTC.